The rows below give T cell receptor beta chains drawn from one sample of a study of T cell repertoires in cytomegalovirus infection. One entry per CDR3 protein results from TCRdb running MiXCR on the reads. Counted here are some 590,000 distinct CDR3 sequences, 40% occurring once; the ten biggest clones make up about 46%. No antigen is known for these receptors. The sample was cultured PBMCs, taken from culture after CMV antigen stimulation. The source of these receptors is a human donor in good health (CMV status not recorded). Some clones in this sample may be carry-over from other donors' samples. Each CDR3 is given with its conserved first and last residue. A D gene is named only where the DNA matches it firmly. Clone size appears in some rows only: once, few, many, or a class for an expanded clone.

d_call: TRBD2
j_call: TRBJ2-2
v_call: TRBV4-2
clone_size: NA
cdr3_aa: CASSQDASGGGITGELFF
cdr3_nt: TGTGCCAGCAGCCAAGATGCAAGCGGGGGGGGCATCACCGGGGAGCTGTTTTTT

d_call: TRBD2
j_call: TRBJ2-5
v_call: TRBV7-2
clone_size: NA
cdr3_aa: CASSLEASGPQETQYF
cdr3_nt: TGTGCCAGCAGCTTAGAGGCTAGCGGGCCTCAAGAGACCCAGTACTTC

d_call: NA
j_call: TRBJ1-4
v_call: TRBV5-1
clone_size: NA
cdr3_aa: CASSPRPGWGEKLFF
cdr3_nt: TGCGCCAGCAGCCCCCGGCCGGGGTGGGGTGAAAAACTGTTTTTT

d_call: NA
j_call: TRBJ2-1
v_call: TRBV2
clone_size: NA
cdr3_aa: CASSAKEAGDGEQFF
cdr3_nt: TGTGCCAGCAGCGCTAAAGAGGCAGGGGACGGTGAGCAGTTCTTC

d_call: NA
j_call: TRBJ1-3
v_call: TRBV18
clone_size: NA
cdr3_aa: CASSPQGFSGNTIYF
cdr3_nt: TGTGCCAGCTCACCACAGGGTTTCTCTGGAAACACCATATATTTT

d_call: NA
j_call: TRBJ2-3
v_call: TRBV7-2
clone_size: few
cdr3_aa: CASSTNVGDTQYF
cdr3_nt: TGTGCCAGCAGTACCAATGTGGGAGATACGCAGTATTTT

d_call: TRBD2
j_call: TRBJ2-5
v_call: TRBV11-2
clone_size: NA
cdr3_aa: CASSPVGGRIGQETQYF
cdr3_nt: TGTGCCAGCAGCCCCGTAGGCGGGAGAATCGGTCAAGAGACCCAGTACTTC

d_call: TRBD1
j_call: TRBJ2-4
v_call: TRBV12-3/TRBV12-4
clone_size: NA
cdr3_aa: CASSWEPGQVTKNIQYF
cdr3_nt: TGTGCCAGCAGTTGGGAACCGGGACAGGTCACCAAAAACATTCAGTACTTC

d_call: TRBD2
j_call: TRBJ2-1
v_call: TRBV28
clone_size: few
cdr3_aa: CASSFSGGAMGEQFF
cdr3_nt: TGTGCCAGCAGTTTTAGCGGGGGGGCAATGGGTGAGCAGTTCTTC

d_call: NA
j_call: TRBJ2-3
v_call: TRBV12-3/TRBV12-4
clone_size: NA
cdr3_aa: CASSRTQVLTDTQYF
cdr3_nt: TGTGCCAGCAGCCGCACCCAGGTCCTCACAGATACGCAGTATTTT

d_call: NA
j_call: TRBJ1-2
v_call: TRBV18
clone_size: NA
cdr3_aa: CASSPTTAPLGYTF
cdr3_nt: TGTGCCAGCTCACCAACGACGGCTCCCTTAGGCTACACCTTC

d_call: NA
j_call: TRBJ2-3
v_call: TRBV9
clone_size: NA
cdr3_aa: CASSPPSVSTDTQYF
cdr3_nt: TGTGCCAGCAGCCCCCCTAGCGTGAGCACAGATACGCAGTATTTT

d_call: NA
j_call: TRBJ2-5
v_call: TRBV29-1
clone_size: NA
cdr3_aa: CSVAGYGETQYF
cdr3_nt: TGCAGCGTTGCTGGGTACGGCGAGACCCAGTACTTC

d_call: NA
j_call: TRBJ2-5
v_call: TRBV6-1
clone_size: few
cdr3_aa: CASSDSQYF
cdr3_nt: TGTGCCAGCAGTGATTCCCAGTACTTC

d_call: NA
j_call: TRBJ2-3
v_call: TRBV12-3/TRBV12-4
clone_size: once
cdr3_aa: CASKVPSTDTQYF
cdr3_nt: TGTGCCAGCAAAGTCCCGTCCACAGATACGCAGTATTTT

d_call: TRBD1
j_call: TRBJ1-1
v_call: TRBV11-3
clone_size: NA
cdr3_aa: CASSPTTGANTEAFF
cdr3_nt: TGTGCCAGCAGCCCAACCACAGGGGCGAACACTGAAGCTTTCTTT

d_call: TRBD2
j_call: TRBJ2-3
v_call: TRBV7-2
clone_size: few
cdr3_aa: CASSLLGTSGRAGYF
cdr3_nt: TGTGCCAGCAGCCTGTTAGGGACTAGCGGGAGGGCCGGGTATTTT

d_call: NA
j_call: TRBJ2-3
v_call: TRBV18
clone_size: NA
cdr3_aa: CASSPPARGDTQYF
cdr3_nt: TGTGCCAGCTCACCACCGGCCAGGGGCGATACGCAGTATTTT

d_call: NA
j_call: TRBJ2-5
v_call: TRBV28
clone_size: few
cdr3_aa: CASSFWKETQYF
cdr3_nt: TGTGCCAGCAGTTTCTGGAAGGAGACCCAGTACTTC

d_call: NA
j_call: TRBJ1-4
v_call: TRBV7-9
clone_size: NA
cdr3_aa: CASSLVGGVMGSNEKLFF
cdr3_nt: TGTGCCAGCAGCTTAGTGGGGGGCGTCATGGGGTCTAATGAAAAACTGTTTTTT

d_call: NA
j_call: TRBJ1-2
v_call: TRBV7-9
clone_size: few
cdr3_aa: CASSSRNARRSVDGYTF
cdr3_nt: TGTGCCAGCAGCTCCCGGAACGCACGGCGGTCGGTGGATGGCTACACCTTC

d_call: TRBD2
j_call: TRBJ2-7
v_call: TRBV4-2
clone_size: NA
cdr3_aa: CASSRNLGLAAYEQYF
cdr3_nt: TGTGCCAGCAGCCGAAATTTGGGACTAGCGGCCTACGAGCAGTACTTC

d_call: TRBD1
j_call: TRBJ2-1
v_call: TRBV5-5
clone_size: NA
cdr3_aa: CASTTRDSRYNEQFF
cdr3_nt: TGTGCCAGCACCACCCGGGACAGTCGCTACAATGAGCAGTTCTTC

d_call: NA
j_call: TRBJ2-3
v_call: TRBV6-5
clone_size: NA
cdr3_aa: CASSYSGSEGTQYF
cdr3_nt: TGTGCCAGCAGTTACTCGGGCTCCGAGGGTACGCAGTATTTT

d_call: NA
j_call: TRBJ1-6
v_call: TRBV7-4
clone_size: NA
cdr3_aa: CASSAYPVSPLHF
cdr3_nt: TGTGCCAGCAGCGCGTACCCAGTGTCACCCCTCCACTTT

d_call: NA
j_call: TRBJ1-1
v_call: TRBV4-3
clone_size: NA
cdr3_aa: CASSQEGKASTEAFF
cdr3_nt: TGCGCCAGCAGCCAAGAGGGGAAGGCGAGCACTGAAGCTTTCTTT